This TCR beta chain was profiled in a study of cytomegalovirus exposure and HLA in healthy donors. Study observations and caveats: Among CMV-associated TCR beta chains, most appeared HLA-restricted in a later analysis. Analyses of presence/absence relied on an assumption of roughly uniform sequencing depth across donors. Sequencing artifact likely explains a cluster of highly shared sequence variants.

Primers: 60 Vbeta forward and 13 Jbeta reverse. Profiled with immunoSEQ multiplex PCR; TCRdb holds only in-frame clones, not every one. Of around 40,000 clones listed, about 85% are singletons. In germline, CDR1 is ENHRY, CDR2 SYGVKD. CDR3 length: 16 residues. The J segment lost 7 bases and the V segment lost 5 bases, leaving 9 bases of the junction unmatched. This clone appeared once. No antigen is known for it. The sequenced sample was PBMCs. V gene TRBV10-3 combines with J gene TRBJ2-1, with TRBD2 matching 12 bases. The receptor's source is a woman in her thirties or forties in good health and CMV-seropositive. The CDR3 region is CAISSPGLAGGNEQFF. The CDR3 bases are TGTGCCATCAGTTCTCCGGGACTAGCGGGCGGTAATGAGCAGTTCTTC.